The rows below give T cell receptor beta chains drawn from one sample of a study of T cells in tuberculosis. Some clones are missing from TCRdb's copy, which holds only in-frame ones; the method was immunoSEQ multiplex PCR. In the table there are under 45,000 clones, approximately 90% of which are singletons. Sequenced here: PBMCs, sampled at tuberculosis diagnosis. These receptors were obtained from an adult with tuberculosis. CDR3s include the opening cysteine and the closing phenylalanine or tryptophan. Fields, in order: J gene, CDR3 length, D gene, V gene, clone size, CDR3 DNA, CDR3 protein. D genes are given only for firm matches. Not every row has a clone size; where given, it reads once, few, many or a size class.

TRBJ2-1,15,TRBD2,TRBV28,.,TGTGCCAGCAGCCGGACTAGCGGGGGGCACAATGAGCAGTTCTTC,CASSRTSGGHNEQFF
TRBJ1-1,11,.,TRBV10-2,.,TGCGCCAGCAGTGGGGAACGGGGGGCTTTCTTT,CASSGERGAFF
TRBJ2-7,16,TRBD1,TRBV6-5,.,TGTGCCAGCAGTTACTCACAGGGGACCAGCCCCTACGAGCAGTACTTC,CASSYSQGTSPYEQYF
TRBJ2-2,16,.,TRBV6-1,.,TGTGCCAGCAGTGTGTCGGGAATGGGAAAGAACGGGGAGCTGTTTTTT,CASSVSGMGKNGELFF
TRBJ1-3,15,.,TRBV5-1,.,TGCGCCAGCAGCTTGGACAGGTTCTCTGGAAACACCATATATTTT,CASSLDRFSGNTIYF
TRBJ1-5,15,TRBD1,TRBV27,.,TGTGCCAGCAGTCCTGCGGGACAGGGCAATCAGCCCCAGCATTTT,CASSPAGQGNQPQHF
TRBJ1-1,13,.,TRBV6-5,.,TGTGCCAGCAGCCAACCTAGAGGCACTGAAGCTTTCTTT,CASSQPRGTEAFF
TRBJ1-1,13,.,TRBV2,.,TGTGCCAGCAGCTCATACAGGGAAACTGAAGCTTTCTTT,CASSSYRETEAFF
TRBJ1-1,13,.,TRBV11-2,.,TGTGCCAGCAGCCGTGGACAGAACACTGAAGCTTTCTTT,CASSRGQNTEAFF
TRBJ1-1,15,.,TRBV6-5,.,TGTGCCAGCAGTTACTCGAGAGGGTTGGGTACTGAAGCTTTCTTT,CASSYSRGLGTEAFF
TRBJ1-6,13,.,TRBV2,.,TGTGCCAGCAGTCCTCGCGGGGGATCACCCCTCCACTTT,CASSPRGGSPLHF
TRBJ1-5,15,TRBD1,TRBV2,.,TGTGCCAGCAGCCAACGGACAGGTGGCAATCAGCCCCAGCATTTT,CASSQRTGGNQPQHF
TRBJ2-5,12,.,TRBV5-1,.,TGCGCCAGCAGTTACTACGGAGAGACCCAGTACTTC,CASSYYGETQYF
TRBJ2-1,15,TRBD1,TRBV29-1,.,TGCAGCGTTGAATCCGGGACAGCCGGGCCCGATGAGCAGTTCTTC,CSVESGTAGPDEQFF
TRBJ1-5,15,TRBD1,TRBV5-1,once,TGCGCCAGCAGCTTGGTGGCAGGGGGAAATCAGCCCCAGCATTTT,CASSLVAGGNQPQHF
TRBJ1-2,14,TRBD1,TRBV28,.,TGTGCCAGCAATCAGGGGGCGAAACCCTATGGCTACACCTTC,CASNQGAKPYGYTF
TRBJ2-2,14,.,TRBV6-1,.,TGTGCCAGCTCAATGGACAGGAACACCGGGGAGCTGTTTTTT,CASSMDRNTGELFF
TRBJ2-2,15,TRBD1,TRBV7-9,.,TGTGCCAGCAGCCCGGACAGGGAGGTAACCGGGGAGCTGTTTTTT,CASSPDREVTGELFF
TRBJ2-3,17,TRBD2,TRBV7-2,.,TGTGCCAGCAGCTCCCGACTAGCGGGGAACATGCACAATACGCAGTATTTT,CASSSRLAGNMHNTQYF
TRBJ2-1,17,.,TRBV25-1,.,TGTGCCAGCAGTGAATACTACCGGGGGGCTAGCGTGAGTGAGCAGTTCTTC,CASSEYYRGASVSEQFF
TRBJ1-6,15,TRBD1,TRBV6-5,.,TGTGCCAGCAGTCGACAGGGTGGCCATAATTCACCCCTCCACTTT,CASSRQGGHNSPLHF
TRBJ2-1,15,.,TRBV15,.,TGTGCCACCAGCGCCCAGGGATGGGGTGACACTGAGCAGTTCTTC,CATSAQGWGDTEQFF
TRBJ1-2,16,.,TRBV6-4,.,TGTGCCAGCAGTGATTGGGAGGCAGGAGGCTATGGGGGCTACACCTTC,CASSDWEAGGYGGYTF
TRBJ1-1,13,TRBD1,TRBV6-4,.,TGTGCCAGTCGGGACAGGGAAGGGGCTGAAGCTTTCTTT,CASRDREGAEAFF
TRBJ2-5,12,TRBD2,TRBV10-3,.,TGTGCCACCGGGGGGTACCAAGAGACCCAGTACTTC,CATGGYQETQYF
TRBJ1-4,15,.,TRBV7-2,.,TGTGCCAGCAGCTCTCAACAGGGAACTAATGAAAAACTGTTTTTT,CASSSQQGTNEKLFF
TRBJ1-3,18,.,TRBV4-3,.,TGCGCCAGCAGCCAAGATTTTATGGGCACGTACTCTGGAAACACCATATATTTT,CASSQDFMGTYSGNTIYF
TRBJ1-2,13,TRBD1,TRBV4-1,.,TGCGCCAGCAGCCCACCGAGACAGGGGTCGAGCACCTTC,CASSPPRQGSSTF
TRBJ1-6,14,TRBD1,TRBV6-5,.,TGTGCCAGCAGTCAAACCGACAGGGTTTCACCCCTCCACTTT,CASSQTDRVSPLHF
TRBJ1-2,12,.,TRBV30,.,TGTGCCTGGAGGCAGGGGTTCGTTGGCTACACCTTC,CAWRQGFVGYTF
TRBJ1-4,13,.,TRBV7-2,once,TGTGCCAGCAGCTTTCAAATAGAAGAAAAACTGTTTTTT,CASSFQIEEKLFF
TRBJ2-5,16,TRBD1,TRBV6-1,.,TGTGCCAGCAGTGGTTTGGGGACAGCCTTTCAAGAGACCCAGTACTTC,CASSGLGTAFQETQYF
TRBJ2-6,20,TRBD1,TRBV19,.,TGTGCCAGTAGTCTATGGACAGGGGAAGATTTTTTGGGAGATGCCAACGTCCTGACTTTC,CASSLWTGEDFLGDANVLTF
TRBJ1-2,11,.,TRBV2,.,TGTGCCAGCAGTCCTTCCACCTTACTCCTCTTC,CASSPSTLLLF
TRBJ2-5,14,.,TRBV5-8,.,TGTGCCAGCAGCTGGGGGGTGGGGTCGGAGACCCAGTACTTC,CASSWGVGSETQYF
TRBJ2-5,14,.,TRBV7-6,.,TGTGCCACCCATAAGCGGACTCCCGAGGAGACCCAGTACTTC,CATHKRTPEETQYF
TRBJ2-4,15,TRBD2,TRBV5-8,.,TGTGCCAGCAGGTCGACTAGCGGGAGCATAAACATTCAGTACTTC,CASRSTSGSINIQYF